The 7 T cell receptor beta chains given below trace back to one sample, sequenced in a study of cytomegalovirus exposure and HLA in healthy donors. Primers for the PCR totalled 60 Vbeta and 13 Jbeta. Sequenced by immunoSEQ multiplex PCR; TCRdb stores in-frame clones only, minus some. The sample holds about 170,000 clones, roughly 85% seen once. The source material was PBMCs. Source of these receptors: a man aged 25-45 years in good health and CMV-seropositive.

Note on this clone: Sequence at one end of the junction differs from germline and may be a read error. Different DNA sequences within this sample yield the same CDR3. The CDR3 nucleotides read TGTGCTAGCAGTTACACCAGGACTAGCGCTTCCTACGAGCAGTACTTC. The encoded protein is CASSYTRTSASYEQYF. The chain recombines TRBV6-5 with TRBJ2-7; 9 positions agree with TRBD2. CDR3 length: 16 amino acids. From germline, CDR1 is MNHEY and CDR2 SVGAGI.

V usage is TRBV5-4 and J usage is TRBJ1-2; no reliable D call. Trimming took off 0 bases at V and 0 bases at J, with 9 bases between the two ends. Germline V gives CDR1 SGHNT, CDR2 YYREEE (reference sequence). The CDR3 has 15 residues. CDR3 sequence reads: CASSLAGSANYGYTF. Written as DNA, the CDR3 is TGTGCCAGCAGCTTGGCTGGCAGTGCTAACTATGGCTACACCTTC.

The chain recombines TRBV21-1 with TRBJ1-1; the table names TRBD1, a call not compared with the DNA. TRBV21-1 is a pseudogene. There are 18 residues in the CDR3. This chain's CDR3 is CASSTAHRDRGPPTEAFF. The CDR3 coding sequence is TGTGCCAGCAGCACCGCCCACCGGGACAGAGGACCCCCAACTGAAGCTTTCTTT.

This clone has just a few counts. The V and J genes are TRBV2 and TRBJ2-7; tentative D call: TRBD2 (5 bases). This CDR3 contains 13 residues. The germline CDR1 and CDR2 sequences are SNHLY and FYNNEI. Trimming left V 5 bases short and J 5 bases short, with 13 bases between. This CDR3 is CASSIEVGNEQYF. The CDR3 DNA follows: TGTGCCAGCAGTATAGAGGTCGGGAACGAGCAGTACTTC.

As DNA, the CDR3 is TGTGCCAGCAGCTCCGGACTAGCGCCGTACAATGAGCAGTTCTTC. This sequence encodes CASSSGLAPYNEQFF. The V gene is TRBV9, the J gene TRBJ2-1; 9 nucleotides match TRBD2. The CDR3 loop spans 15 amino acids. V was clipped by 4 bases and J by 4 bases; unmatched bases: 6. Germline V gene lookup returns CDR1 SGDLS and CDR2 YYNGEE.

V and J are TRBV5-1 and TRBJ2-2; 9 bases agree with TRBD2. Germline V gene sequence: CDR1 SGHRS, CDR2 YFSETQ. V was clipped by 5 bases and J by 2 bases; unmatched bases: 7. The CDR3 sequence is 16 residues long. CDR3 DNA sequence: TGCGCCAGCAGTGGGGCTAGCGGGGCTAACACCGGGGAGCTGTTTTTT. It encodes CASSGASGANTGELFF.

The J gene is TRBJ2-2, the V gene TRBV2; D gene unclear. The germline V gene encodes CDR1 SNHLY and CDR2 FYNNEI. The CDR3 sequence is 13 residues long. Trimming took off 4 bases at V and 6 bases at J, with 9 bases between the two ends. This CDR3 reads CASSATASGELFF. The CDR3 DNA is TGTGCCAGCAGTGCAACAGCTTCCGGGGAGCTGTTTTTT.